These 6 T cell receptor beta chains were all obtained from the same sample, sequenced in a study of CD8 T cells in ankylosing spondylitis. TCRdb reprocessed the 5' RACE reads via MiXCR and lists one record per CDR3 protein. The table records under 150,000 distinct CDR3 sequences, roughly 8.8% of them present only once. Specimen: blood, either unsorted or a sorted T cell fraction (not recorded which). The receptors were sampled from a male donor with ankylosing spondylitis or in good health (not recorded which).

Ten or more counts support this clonotype. The CDR3 sequence is CSAISMGRQSYNEQFF. CDR3 bases: TGCAGTGCTATCTCAATGGGGCGCCAATCCTACAATGAGCAGTTCTTC. The gene calls are TRBV20-1 and TRBJ2-1; maybe TRBD1 (5 bases). This CDR3 contains 16 residues. V was cut by 4 bases and J by 1 base, with 17 bases left in between. The V gene's germline CDR1 is DFQATT and CDR2 SNEGSKA (reference sequence).

This clonotype was seen more than once but under ten times. J is TRBJ2-5 and V is TRBV30, with a tentative D call TRBD2 (7 bases). The germline gives CDR1 GTSNPN, CDR2 SVGIG (reference sequence). CDR3 size: 13 residues. V dropped 0 bases and J dropped 3 bases, with 8 bases sitting between them. CDR3 nucleotides: TGTGCCTGGAGTGTAGGGGGGGAAGAGACCCAGTACTTC. Encoded protein: CAWSVGGEETQYF.

In its sample, this clonotype was seen many times. The J gene is TRBJ2-5, the V gene TRBV7-3; TRBD2 is a possible D gene (5 bases). The CDR3 loop spans 13 amino acids. V lost 0 bases, J lost 3 bases, and 5 bases lay in between. CDR1 and CDR2 from the germline V gene are SGHTA and FQGTGA. In nucleotides, the CDR3 is TGTGCCAGCAGCTTAACGAGGGAAGAGACCCAGTACTTC. Protein: CASSLTREETQYF.

This clonotype has a count of ten or more. V and J are TRBV5-8 and TRBJ2-7, with D uncertain. Germline V gene data show CDR1 as SGHTS and CDR2 as YDEGEE. The CDR3 is 12 residues long. V lost 5 bases, J lost 4 bases, and 10 bases lay in between. The DNA for the CDR3 is TGTGCCAGCAGTTCCGACCTATACGAGCAGTACTTC. Its translation: CASSSDLYEQYF.

There are many counts of this clonotype. J is TRBJ2-5 and V is TRBV28; 8 bases are a match to TRBD2. V shed 7 bases, J shed 5 bases, and the junction held 3 bases outside the gene matches. The CDR3 is made up of 12 amino acids. Looked up from germline, CDR1 is MDHEN and CDR2 is SYDVKM. The CDR3, as DNA: TGTGCCAGCATCGGACTAGCTGAGACCCAGTACTTC. It encodes CASIGLAETQYF.

This clonotype was counted between two and nine times. V usage is TRBV12-3 or TRBV12-4 and J usage is TRBJ2-1; either TRBD1 or TRBD2 may fit D (6 bases each). Between the trimmed V and J ends, which lost 8 bases and 6 bases, there was a span of 11 bases. This CDR3 comprises 12 residues. The CDR3 is CASSGGINEQFF. For the CDR3, the DNA is TGTGCCAGCTCCGGGGGCATCAATGAGCAGTTCTTC.